Each of the 10 T cell receptor beta chains below was sequenced from the same sample in a study of blood T cell repertoires in COVID-19. Method: immunoSEQ multiplex PCR; TCRdb's copy keeps in-frame clones and lacks some. The data show 130,000 or so clones, with 84% seen just once and 10% to 15% held by the top ten. Sequencing used peripheral blood. The origin of the receptors is a human donor in a cohort sampled during active COVID-19.

The V and J genes are TRBV19 and TRBJ2-1; D remains unclear. Trimming pared 6 bases from V and 0 bases from J, leaving 15 bases between. Germline CDR1 is LNHDA and CDR2 is SQIVND (reference sequence). CDR3 length: 16 amino acids. CDR3 loop: CASRTWAVSSYNEQFF. CDR3 DNA: TGTGCCAGTAGGACCTGGGCAGTCAGCTCCTACAATGAGCAGTTCTTC. Full variable domain (missing parts from reference TRBV19 and TRBJ2-1): DGGITQSPKYLFRKEGQNVTLSCEQNLNHDAMYWYRQDPGQGLRLIYYSQIVNDFQKGDIAEGYSVSREKKESFPLTVTSAQKNPTAFYLCASRTWAVSSYNEQFFGPGTRLTVL.

The chain carries TRBV10-3 and TRBJ2-2; D gene unclear. In germline, CDR1 is ENHRY, CDR2 SYGVKD. This CDR3 has 14 residues. V lost 7 bases to trimming and J lost 2 bases, with 11 bases between them. CDR3 sequence (DNA): TGTGCCATCATCCCGGTTAGAAACACCGGGGAGCTGTTTTTT. Residues: CAIIPVRNTGELFF.

The rearrangement joins TRBV3-1 (or the pseudogene TRBV3-2) to TRBJ1-1; D perhaps matches TRBD1 (6 bases). Deletions cut 4 bases from V and 1 base from J, with 10 bases between. Germline assignment: CDR1 LGHDT and CDR2 YNNKEL (reference sequence). The CDR3 spans 14 residues. CDR3 amino acids: CASSPRDKNTEAFF. CDR3 DNA sequence: TGTGCCAGCAGCCCTAGGGACAAGAACACTGAAGCTTTCTTT.

The J gene is TRBJ2-2, the V gene TRBV11-2, with 7 nucleotides matching TRBD1. The CDR3 extends over 16 amino acids. The V and J ends lost 8 bases and 4 bases, in that order; junction bases with no gene match: 13. Germline loops: CDR1 SGHAT, CDR2 FQNNGV. CDR3 in DNA: TGTGCCAGCGGTGAAAGGGCCAGGGGGTTCACCGGGGAGCTGTTTTTT. As protein: CASGERARGFTGELFF.

V is TRBV19 and J is TRBJ2-7, with 8 positions matching TRBD1. J gave up 4 bases and V 10 bases, and 12 bases lay outside the gene matches. Germline loops: CDR1 LNHDA, CDR2 SQIVND (reference sequence). This CDR3 is 14 amino acids long. The CDR3: CATSDRVWDYEQYF. DNA of the CDR3: TGTGCCACCTCGGACAGGGTTTGGGATTACGAGCAGTACTTC. The variable domain in full, with the rest retrieved from reference TRBV19 and TRBJ2-7, is DGGITQSPKYLFRKEGQNVTLSCEQNLNHDAMYWYRQDPGQGLRLIYYSQIVNDFQKGDIAEGYSVSREKKESFPLTVTSAQKNPTAFYLCATSDRVWDYEQYFGPGTRLTVT.

Regarding this clone: Other DNA sequences in the sample encode the same CDR3. The V call is TRBV2, the J call TRBJ1-5; D might be TRBD1 (6 bases). Germline V lookup: CDR1 SNHLY, CDR2 FYNNEI. This CDR3 is 14 amino acids long. The V gene lost 4 bases and the J gene lost 4 bases, with 11 bases spanning the gap. The CDR3 sequence is CASSVERGNQPQHF. DNA for the CDR3: TGTGCCAGCAGTGTCGAAAGGGGGAATCAGCCCCAGCATTTT. Variable domain in full (rest from reference TRBV2 and TRBJ1-5): EPEVTQTPSHQVTQMGQEVILRCVPISNHLYFYWYRQILGQKVEFLVSFYNNEISEKSEIFDDQFSVERPDGSNFTLKIRSTKLEDSAMYFCASSVERGNQPQHFGDGTRLSIL.

The chain uses TRBV3-1 (or the pseudogene TRBV3-2) and TRBJ2-7; TRBD1 might be the D (6 bases). CDR3 size: 15 residues. Trimming removed 1 base at V and 0 bases at J, with 10 bases between. The germline V gene encodes CDR1 LGHDT and CDR2 YNNKEL (reference sequence). The CDR3 here is CASSQVGAGSYEQYF. In nucleotides, the CDR3 is TGTGCCAGCAGCCAAGTGGGGGCCGGCTCCTACGAGCAGTACTTC.

The chain recombines TRBV2 with TRBJ2-5; 8 bases fit TRBD1. This CDR3 is built from 14 residues. Germline V gene lookup returns CDR1 SNHLY and CDR2 FYNNEI. Losses at the gene ends were 6 bases for V and 4 bases for J; bases not matched to a gene: 7. The CDR3 loop reads CASRDDRGGETQYF. Written as DNA, the CDR3 is TGTGCCAGCAGAGACGACAGGGGAGGAGAGACCCAGTACTTC.

J is TRBJ1-2 and V is TRBV5-4, with D tentatively TRBD1 (6 bases). Trimming stripped 4 bases from V and 3 bases from J, with 16 bases between. Germline CDR1 is SGHNT and CDR2 is YYREEE (reference sequence). The CDR3 length is 15 residues. The CDR3 protein is CASSTAKGGDYGYTF. The CDR3 nucleotides are TGTGCCAGCAGCACTGCAAAAGGGGGTGACTATGGCTACACCTTC. The entire variable domain, with the rest obtained from reference TRBV5-4 and TRBJ1-2, is as follows: ETGVTQSPTHLIKTRGQQVTLRCSSQSGHNTVSWYQQALGQGPQFIFQYYREEENGRGNFPPRFSGLQFPNYSSELNVNALELDDSALYLCASSTAKGGDYGYTFGSGTRLTVV.

The chain uses TRBV27 and TRBJ1-6; TRBD1 matches 7 bases. Looked up from germline, CDR1 is MNHEY and CDR2 is SMNVEV (reference sequence). V shed 6 bases, J shed 10 bases, and the junction held 12 bases outside the gene matches. This CDR3 has 15 amino acids. The CDR3, as DNA: TGTGCCAGCAGCGGGGCTCGAGGGGGCGGATCACCCCTCCACTTT. This gives the protein CASSGARGGGSPLHF.